The TCR beta chain under discussion was sequenced for a study of T cells in Graves' hyperthyroidism and ophthalmopathy. Trimming left V 11 bases short and J 3 bases short, with 22 bases between. The CDR3 loop spans 15 amino acids. From germline, CDR1 is MNHNS and CDR2 SASEGT. Diagnosis rested on symptoms, serum thyroxine and TRAb, thyroid ultrasound, and orbital computed tomography. Study outcomes and limitations: Most thyroid clonotypes that were expanded above 0.001 also turned up in blood.

There are many counts of this clonotype. As yet, its antigen is unknown. Template material for amplifying TCR beta CDR3 regions consisted of RNA transcripts. Carried out on the TCR CDR3, a first-round RT-PCR used the HTBI primer set. TCRdb itself ran the multiplex PCR reads through MiXCR, one entry per CDR3 protein. The sample has roughly 260,000 distinct CDR3 sequences, approximately 15% seen once. The sequenced material came from blood. The rearrangement uses TRBV6-1 and TRBJ2-5; D is unresolved. The TCR was taken from a woman aged 40 to 50 with Graves' hyperthyroidism that later progressed to Graves' ophthalmopathy. In nucleotides, the CDR3 is TGTGCCGCCCGTGGTGGGTCAGGTCTCGAAGAGACCCAGTACTTC. Translated, it gives CAARGGSGLEETQYF.